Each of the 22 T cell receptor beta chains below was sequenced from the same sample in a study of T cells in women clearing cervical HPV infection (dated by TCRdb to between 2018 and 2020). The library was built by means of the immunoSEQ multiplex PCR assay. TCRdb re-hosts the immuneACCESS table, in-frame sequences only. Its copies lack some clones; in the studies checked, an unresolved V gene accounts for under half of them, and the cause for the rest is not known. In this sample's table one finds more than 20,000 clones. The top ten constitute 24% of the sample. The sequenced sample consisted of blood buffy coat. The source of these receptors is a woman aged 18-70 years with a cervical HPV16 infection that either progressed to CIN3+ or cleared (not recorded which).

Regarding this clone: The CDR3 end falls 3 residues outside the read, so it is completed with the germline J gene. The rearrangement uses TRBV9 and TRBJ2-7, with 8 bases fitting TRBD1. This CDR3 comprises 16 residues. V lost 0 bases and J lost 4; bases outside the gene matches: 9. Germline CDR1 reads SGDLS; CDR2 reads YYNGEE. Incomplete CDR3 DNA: TGTGCCAGCAGCGTAGCCGACGGGACAGGACCATACGAG. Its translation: CASSVADGTGPYE. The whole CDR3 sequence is CASSVADGTGPYEQYF.

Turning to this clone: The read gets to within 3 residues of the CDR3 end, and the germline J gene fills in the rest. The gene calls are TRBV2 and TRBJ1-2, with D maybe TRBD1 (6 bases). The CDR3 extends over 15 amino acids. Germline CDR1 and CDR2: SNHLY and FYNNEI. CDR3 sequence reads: CASSEYIKQGRGYTF. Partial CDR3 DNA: TGTGCCAGCAGCGAATATATAAAACAGGGTCGCGGC.

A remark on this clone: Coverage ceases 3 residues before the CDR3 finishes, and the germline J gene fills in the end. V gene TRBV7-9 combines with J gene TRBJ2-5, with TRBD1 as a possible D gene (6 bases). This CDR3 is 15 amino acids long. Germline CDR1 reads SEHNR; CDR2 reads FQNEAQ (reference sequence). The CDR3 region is CASSPEWGLTDTQYF. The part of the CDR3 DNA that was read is TGTGCCAGCAGCCCGGAGTGGGGGCTGACAGATACC. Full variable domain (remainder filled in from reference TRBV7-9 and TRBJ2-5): DTGVSQNPRHKITKRGQNVTFRCDPISEHNRLYWYRQTLGQGPEFLTYFQNEAQLEKSRLLSDRFSAERPKGSFSTLEIQRTEQGDSAMYLCASSPEWGLTDTQYFGPGTRLLVL.

CDR3 amino acids: CAWKITGGAYGYTF. The covered CDR3 bases are TGTGCCTGGAAAATTACAGGGGGCGCCTATGGC. The chain is built from TRBV30 and TRBJ1-2; TRBD1 agrees at 9 bases. The DNA ends 3 residues before the CDR3 does, and the rest of the CDR3 is filled in from the germline J gene. The V segment lost 4 bases and the J segment 4 bases; nucleotides outside the gene matches: 7. The germline CDR1 and CDR2 sequences are GTSNPN and SVGIG (reference sequence). This CDR3 has 14 residues. Filled out from reference TRBV30 and TRBJ1-2, the complete variable domain reads SQTIHQWPATLVQPVGSPLSLECTVEGTSNPNLYWYRQAAGRGLQLLFYSVGIGQISSEVPQNLSASRPQDRQFILSSKKLLLSDSGFYLCAWKITGGAYGYTFGSGTRLTVV.

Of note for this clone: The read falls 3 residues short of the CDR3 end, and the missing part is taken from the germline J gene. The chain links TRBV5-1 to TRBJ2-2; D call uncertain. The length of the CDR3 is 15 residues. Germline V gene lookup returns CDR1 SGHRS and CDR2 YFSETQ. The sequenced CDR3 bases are TGCGCCAGCAGCTTAAAACTCACTTCTGGTTCACCG. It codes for CASSLKLTSGSP. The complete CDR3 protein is CASSLKLTSGSPLFF.

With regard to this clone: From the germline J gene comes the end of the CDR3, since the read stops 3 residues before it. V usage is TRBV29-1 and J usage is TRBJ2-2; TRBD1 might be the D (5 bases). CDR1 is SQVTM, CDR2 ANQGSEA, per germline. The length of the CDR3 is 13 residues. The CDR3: CSALGAANSPLFF. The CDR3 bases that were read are TGCAGCGCCCTAGGGGCAGCTAATTCACCG.

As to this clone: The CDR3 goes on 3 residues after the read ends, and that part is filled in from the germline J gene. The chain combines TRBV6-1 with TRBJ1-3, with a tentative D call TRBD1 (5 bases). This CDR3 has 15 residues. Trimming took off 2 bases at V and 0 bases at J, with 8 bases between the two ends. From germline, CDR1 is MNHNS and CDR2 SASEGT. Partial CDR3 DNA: TGTGCCAGCAGTGAACAGGACATCTCTGGAAACACC. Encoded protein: CASSEQDISGNT. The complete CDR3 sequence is CASSEQDISGNTIYF.

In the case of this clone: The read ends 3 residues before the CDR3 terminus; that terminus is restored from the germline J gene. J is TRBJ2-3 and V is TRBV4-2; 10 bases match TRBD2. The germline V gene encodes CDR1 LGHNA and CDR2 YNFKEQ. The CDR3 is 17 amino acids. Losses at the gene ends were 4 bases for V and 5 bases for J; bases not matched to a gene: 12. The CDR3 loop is CASSPPLGTSAVDTQYF. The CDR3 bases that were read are TGTGCCAGCAGCCCCCCCCTCGGGACTAGCGCTGTAGATACG.

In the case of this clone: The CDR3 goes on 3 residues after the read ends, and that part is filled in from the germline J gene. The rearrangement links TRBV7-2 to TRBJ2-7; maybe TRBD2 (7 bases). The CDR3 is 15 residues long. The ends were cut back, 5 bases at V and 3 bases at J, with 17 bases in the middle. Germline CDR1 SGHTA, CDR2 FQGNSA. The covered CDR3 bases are TGTGCCAGCAGCCCAAGGGGGGGGCGCTACTACGAG. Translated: CASSPRGGRYYE. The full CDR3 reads CASSPRGGRYYEQYF.

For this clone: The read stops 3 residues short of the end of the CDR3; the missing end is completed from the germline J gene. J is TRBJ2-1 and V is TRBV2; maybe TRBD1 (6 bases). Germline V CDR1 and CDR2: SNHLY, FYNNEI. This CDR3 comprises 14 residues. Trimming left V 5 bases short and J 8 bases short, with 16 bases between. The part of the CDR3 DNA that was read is TGTGCCAGCAGTCAAGGACAAGGGGGTGATGAG. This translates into CASSQGQGGDE. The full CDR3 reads CASSQGQGGDEQFF. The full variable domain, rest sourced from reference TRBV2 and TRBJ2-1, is EPEVTQTPSHQVTQMGQEVILRCVPISNHLYFYWYRQILGQKVEFLVSFYNNEISEKSEIFDDQFSVERPDGSNFTLKIRSTKLEDSAMYFCASSQGQGGDEQFFGPGTRLTVL.

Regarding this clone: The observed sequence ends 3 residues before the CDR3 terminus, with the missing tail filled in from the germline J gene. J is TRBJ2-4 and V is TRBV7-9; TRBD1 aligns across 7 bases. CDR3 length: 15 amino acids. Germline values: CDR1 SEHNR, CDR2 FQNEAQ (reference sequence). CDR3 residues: CASSLSAGGTFGQYF. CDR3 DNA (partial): TGTGCCAGCAGCTTAAGCGCAGGGGGTACGTTTGGT.

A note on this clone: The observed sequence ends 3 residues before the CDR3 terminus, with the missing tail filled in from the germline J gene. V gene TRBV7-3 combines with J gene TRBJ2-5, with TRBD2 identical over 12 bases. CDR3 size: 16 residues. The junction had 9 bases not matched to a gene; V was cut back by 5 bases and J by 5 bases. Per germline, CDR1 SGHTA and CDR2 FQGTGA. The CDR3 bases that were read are TGTGCCAGCAGCCCAGGACTAGCGGGGCACCCGGAGACC. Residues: CASSPGLAGHPET. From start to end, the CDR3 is CASSPGLAGHPETQYF.

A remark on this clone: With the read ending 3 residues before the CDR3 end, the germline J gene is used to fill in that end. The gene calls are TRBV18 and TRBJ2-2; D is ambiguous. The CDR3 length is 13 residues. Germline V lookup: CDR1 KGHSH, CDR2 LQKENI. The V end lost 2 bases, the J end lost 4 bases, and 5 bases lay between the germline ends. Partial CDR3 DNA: TGTGCCAGCTCACCAGTCGGCACCGGGGAG. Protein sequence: CASSPVGTGE. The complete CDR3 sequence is CASSPVGTGELFF.

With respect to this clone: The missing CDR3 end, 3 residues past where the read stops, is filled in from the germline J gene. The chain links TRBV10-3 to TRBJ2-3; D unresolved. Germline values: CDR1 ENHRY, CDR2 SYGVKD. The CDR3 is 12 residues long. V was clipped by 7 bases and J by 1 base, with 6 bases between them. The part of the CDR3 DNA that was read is TGTGCCATCAATTCAGGCACAGATACG. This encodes CAINSGTDT. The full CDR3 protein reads CAINSGTDTQYF.

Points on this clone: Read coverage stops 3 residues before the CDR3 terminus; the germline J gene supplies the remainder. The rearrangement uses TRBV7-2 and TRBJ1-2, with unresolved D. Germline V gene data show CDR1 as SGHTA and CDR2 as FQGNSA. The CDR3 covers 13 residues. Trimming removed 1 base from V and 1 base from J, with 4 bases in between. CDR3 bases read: TGTGCCAGCAGCTTAGACAATAACTATGGC. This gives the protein CASSLDNNYG. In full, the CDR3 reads CASSLDNNYGYTF. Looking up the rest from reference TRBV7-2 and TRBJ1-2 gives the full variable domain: GAGVSQSPSNKVTEKGKDVELRCDPISGHTALYWYRQSLGQGLEFLIYFQGNSAPDKSGLPSDRFSAERTGGSVSTLTIQRTQQEDSAVYLCASSLDNNYGYTFGSGTRLTVV.

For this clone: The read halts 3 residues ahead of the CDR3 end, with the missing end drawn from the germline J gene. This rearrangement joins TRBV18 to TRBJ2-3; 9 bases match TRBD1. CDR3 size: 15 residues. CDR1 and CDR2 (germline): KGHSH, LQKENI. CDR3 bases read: TGTGCCAGCTCACCCGGGACAGGGATTGTGGAGACG. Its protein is CASSPGTGIVET. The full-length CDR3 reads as CASSPGTGIVETQYF.

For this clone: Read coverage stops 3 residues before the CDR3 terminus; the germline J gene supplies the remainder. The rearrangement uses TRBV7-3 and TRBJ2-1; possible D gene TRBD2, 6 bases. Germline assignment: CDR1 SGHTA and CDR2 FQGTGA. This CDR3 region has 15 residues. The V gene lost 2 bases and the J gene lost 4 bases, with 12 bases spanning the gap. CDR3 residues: CASSLLGGGYNEQFF. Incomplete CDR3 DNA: TGTGCCAGCAGCTTATTGGGGGGAGGTTACAATGAG.

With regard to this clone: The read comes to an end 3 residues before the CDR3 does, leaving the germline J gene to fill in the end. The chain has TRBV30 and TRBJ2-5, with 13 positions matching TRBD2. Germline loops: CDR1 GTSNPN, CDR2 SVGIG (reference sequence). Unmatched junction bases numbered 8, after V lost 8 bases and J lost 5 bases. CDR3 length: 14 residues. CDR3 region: CARGLAGVGETQYF. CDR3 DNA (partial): TGTGCCCGAGGACTAGCGGGAGTTGGTGAGACC. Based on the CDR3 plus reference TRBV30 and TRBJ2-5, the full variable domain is SQTIHQWPATLVQPVGSPLSLECTVEGTSNPNLYWYRQAAGRGLQLLFYSVGIGQISSEVPQNLSASRPQDRQFILSSKKLLLSDSGFYLCARGLAGVGETQYFGPGTRLLVL.

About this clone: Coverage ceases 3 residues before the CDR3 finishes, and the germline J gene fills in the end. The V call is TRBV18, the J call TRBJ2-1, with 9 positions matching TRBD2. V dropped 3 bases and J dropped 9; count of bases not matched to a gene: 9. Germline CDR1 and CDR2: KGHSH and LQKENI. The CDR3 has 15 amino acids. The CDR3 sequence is CASSPAGGRASEQFF. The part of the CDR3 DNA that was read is TGTGCCAGCTCACCGGCTGGCGGGAGGGCCTCTGAG. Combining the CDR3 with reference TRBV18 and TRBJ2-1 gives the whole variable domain NAGVMQNPRHLVRRRGQEARLRCSPMKGHSHVYWYRQLPEEGLKFMVYLQKENIIDESGMPKERFSAEFPKEGPSILRIQQVVRGDSAAYFCASSPAGGRASEQFFGPGTRLTVL.

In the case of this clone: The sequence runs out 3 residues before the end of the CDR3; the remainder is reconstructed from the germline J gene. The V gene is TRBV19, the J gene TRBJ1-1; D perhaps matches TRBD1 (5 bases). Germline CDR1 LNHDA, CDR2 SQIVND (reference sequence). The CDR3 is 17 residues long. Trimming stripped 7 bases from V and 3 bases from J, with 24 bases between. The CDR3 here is CASNSGRHLTRDTEAFF. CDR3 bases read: TGTGCCAGTAATTCGGGCAGGCATCTCACCAGGGACACTGAA.

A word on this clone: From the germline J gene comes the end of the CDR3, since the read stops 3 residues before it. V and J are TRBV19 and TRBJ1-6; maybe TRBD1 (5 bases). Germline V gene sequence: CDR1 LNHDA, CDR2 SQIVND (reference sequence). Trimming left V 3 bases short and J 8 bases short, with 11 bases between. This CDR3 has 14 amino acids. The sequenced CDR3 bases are TGTGCCAGTAGTATGTCGACAGTTGATTCACCC. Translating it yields CASSMSTVDSP. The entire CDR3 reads CASSMSTVDSPLHF.

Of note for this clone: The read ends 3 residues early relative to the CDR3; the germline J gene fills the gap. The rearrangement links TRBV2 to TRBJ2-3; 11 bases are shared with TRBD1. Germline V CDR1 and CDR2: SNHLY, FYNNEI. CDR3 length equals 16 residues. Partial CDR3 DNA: TGTGCCAGCAGTGATGCACCGGGACAGGGGGATCCTCCG. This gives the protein CASSDAPGQGDPP. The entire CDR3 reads CASSDAPGQGDPPQYF. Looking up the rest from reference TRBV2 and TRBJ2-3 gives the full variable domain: EPEVTQTPSHQVTQMGQEVILRCVPISNHLYFYWYRQILGQKVEFLVSFYNNEISEKSEIFDDQFSVERPDGSNFTLKIRSTKLEDSAMYFCASSDAPGQGDPPQYFGPGTRLTVL.